This T cell receptor (beta chain) was profiled in a study of blood T cell repertoires in COVID-19. Among Cohort 3 donors, those recovered had two negative PCRs, clearance, or symptom resolution. V dropped 1 base and J dropped 7; count of bases not matched to a gene: 7. CDR3 length: 16 amino acids. Germline V gene lookup returns CDR1 LGHDT and CDR2 YNNKEL (reference sequence). Produced via immunoSEQ multiplex PCR; TCRdb's table is partial and in-frame only. The repertoire holds 250,000 to 300,000 clones, with 75% to 90% as singletons. The material sequenced was PBMCs or T cells enriched from blood (not recorded which). The TCR originated in a middle-aged woman who had recovered from COVID-19. This sequence joins TRBV3-1 (or the pseudogene TRBV3-2) and TRBJ1-4; 9 nucleotides agree with TRBD1. DNA for the CDR3: TGTGCCAGCAGCCAAGGGGGGGGACAGGGAGCTGAAAAACTGTTTTTT. Translated, it gives CASSQGGGQGAEKLFF.